Sequencing of this TCR beta chain was carried out in a study of T cell repertoires in cytomegalovirus infection. Looking at the study overall: Used in the study were CMV epitopes, some recently identified and HLA-C-restricted, others well-studied and HLA-B-restricted.

General study points: CMV carriers having the relevant HLA were flagged by cumulative public TCR beta family frequency.

The V gene's germline CDR1 is SGHTA and CDR2 FQGTGA. The trim removed 5 bases at V and 5 bases at J, leaving 2 bases unmatched. The CDR3 has 13 amino acids. Via MiXCR, TCRdb re-called the reads, giving one row per CDR3 protein. The repertoire holds about 770,000 distinct CDR3 sequences, with 25% to 30% as singletons. In regard to this clonotype: What it binds is not known. This may stem from a read error, because a much larger clone lies one nucleotide away. It is likely a read error, because the conserved phenylalanine at the end of the CDR3 is missing.

This material consisted of cultured CD8+ T cells from PBMCs, taken from culture after CMV antigen stimulation. The chain carries TRBV7-3 and TRBJ2-1, with TRBD2 identical over 8 bases. This sequence originates from a human donor in good health (CMV status not recorded). Some clones in this sample may be carry-over from other donors' samples. The CDR3 spells CASSMGLDNEQFL. The DNA of the CDR3 is TGTGCCAGCAGCATGGGACTAGACAATGAGCAGTTCTTA.